This T cell receptor (beta chain) comes out of a study of Ad26.COV2.S vaccination and SARS-CoV-2 variants. For the study at large: The COV1001 Ad26.COV2.S trial arm included the donor. Intramuscularly, Ad26.COV2.S was given either once or twice, 56 days apart.

Profiling relied on immunoSEQ multiplex PCR, and the TCRdb table lists in-frame clones only, not all of them. This table has 440,000 or so clones, less than 95% appearing once. The CDR3 has 16 residues. V was trimmed by 1 base and J by 4 bases, leaving 14 bases between them. CDR1 is LNHNV, CDR2 YYDKDF, per germline (reference sequence). This sample's treatment: some 20 received Ad26.COV2.S at low or high dose, single or two shots; roughly five received placebo; per-sample allocation not given. Following the first vaccine or placebo injection, samples were taken on day 63. This person who donated was an adult of 18-55 years in Boston. Spike of the Wuhan-strain SARS-CoV-2 was expressed by an Ad26 vector, which formed the vaccine.

The sequence came from a person between 18 and 59 years old who received the Ad26.COV2.S COVID-19 vaccine or a placebo. The input for sequencing was peripheral blood, taken in a trial of Ad26.COV2.S vaccine versus placebo. The V and J genes are TRBV15 and TRBJ1-5; TRBD1 is a possible D gene (6 bases). In DNA, the CDR3 is TGTGCCACCAGCAGAGCGGGGGCGGCAGGGAATCAGCCCCAGCATTTT. Translated, it gives CATSRAGAAGNQPQHF.